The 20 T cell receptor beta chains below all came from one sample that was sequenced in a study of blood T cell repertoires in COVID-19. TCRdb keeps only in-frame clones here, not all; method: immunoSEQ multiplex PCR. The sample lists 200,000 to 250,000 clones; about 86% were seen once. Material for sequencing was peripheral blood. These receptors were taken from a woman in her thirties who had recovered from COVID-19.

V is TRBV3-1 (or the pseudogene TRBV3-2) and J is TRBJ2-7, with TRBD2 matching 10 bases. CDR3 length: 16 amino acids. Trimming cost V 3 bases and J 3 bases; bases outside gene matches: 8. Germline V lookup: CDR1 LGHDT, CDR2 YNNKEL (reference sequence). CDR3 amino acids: CASSQTTTSGLYEQYF. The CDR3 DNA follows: TGTGCCAGCAGCCAGACGACGACTAGCGGGCTCTACGAGCAGTACTTC.

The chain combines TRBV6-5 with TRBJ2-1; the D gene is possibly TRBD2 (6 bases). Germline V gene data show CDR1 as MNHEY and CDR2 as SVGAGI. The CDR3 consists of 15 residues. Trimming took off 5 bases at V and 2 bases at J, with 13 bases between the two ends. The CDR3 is CASSPRLGPYNEQFF. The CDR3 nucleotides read TGTGCCAGCAGTCCCAGACTAGGGCCCTACAATGAGCAGTTCTTC.

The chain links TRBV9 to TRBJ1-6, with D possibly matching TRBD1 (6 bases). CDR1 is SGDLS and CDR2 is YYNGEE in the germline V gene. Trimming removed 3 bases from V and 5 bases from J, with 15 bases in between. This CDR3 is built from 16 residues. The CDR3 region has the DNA TGTGCCAGCAGCGCCAGTGGTAGGGGGAATAATTCACCCCTCCACTTT. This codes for CASSASGRGNNSPLHF.

The CDR3 bases are TGTGCCAGCAGTTACTCGCTTCCTAGCGGCCGCACAGATACGCAGTATTTT. Its translation: CASSYSLPSGRTDTQYF. J is TRBJ2-3 and V is TRBV6-2 or TRBV6-3; 7 positions match TRBD2. CDR3 length equals 17 residues. The trim removed 0 bases at V and 1 base at J, leaving 7 bases unmatched. The germline gives CDR1 MNHEY, CDR2 SVGEGT.

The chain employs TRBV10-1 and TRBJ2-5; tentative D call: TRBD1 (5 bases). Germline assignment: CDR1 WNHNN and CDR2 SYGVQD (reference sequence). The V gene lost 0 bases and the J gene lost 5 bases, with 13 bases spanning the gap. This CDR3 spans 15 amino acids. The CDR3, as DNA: TGCGCCAGCAGTGAGTCGAAAGGGGTCGGGGAGACCCAGTACTTC. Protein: CASSESKGVGETQYF.

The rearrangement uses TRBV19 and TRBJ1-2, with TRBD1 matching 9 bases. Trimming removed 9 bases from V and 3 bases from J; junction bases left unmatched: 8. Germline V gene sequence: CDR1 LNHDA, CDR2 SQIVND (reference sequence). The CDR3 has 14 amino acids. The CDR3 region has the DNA TGTGCCAGCCGCAAGGGACAGGGTTACTATGGCTACACCTTC. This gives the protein CASRKGQGYYGYTF.

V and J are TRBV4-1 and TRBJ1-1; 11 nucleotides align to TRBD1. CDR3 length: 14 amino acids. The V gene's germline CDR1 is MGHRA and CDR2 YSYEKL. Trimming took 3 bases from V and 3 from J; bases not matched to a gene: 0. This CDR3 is CASSQGQGDTEAFF. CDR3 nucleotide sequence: TGCGCCAGCAGCCAGGGACAGGGGGACACTGAAGCTTTCTTT.

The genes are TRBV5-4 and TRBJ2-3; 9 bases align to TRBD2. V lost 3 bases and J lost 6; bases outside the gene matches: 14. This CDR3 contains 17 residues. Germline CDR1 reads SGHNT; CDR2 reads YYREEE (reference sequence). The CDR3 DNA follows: TGTGCCAGCAGCTCTACTTCGGGACTAGCAAGGGGGGATACGCAGTATTTT. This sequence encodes CASSSTSGLARGDTQYF. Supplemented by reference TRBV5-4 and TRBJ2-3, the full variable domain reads ETGVTQSPTHLIKTRGQQVTLRCSSQSGHNTVSWYQQALGQGPQFIFQYYREEENGRGNFPPRFSGLQFPNYSSELNVNALELDDSALYLCASSSTSGLARGDTQYFGPGTRLTVL.

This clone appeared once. The CDR3 DNA sequence: TGTGCCAGCAGCCAAGCGAGGACCTACGAGCAGTACTTC. Protein: CASSQARTYEQYF. The rearrangement links TRBV4-2 to TRBJ2-7; D not certain. The germline CDR1 and CDR2 sequences are LGHNA and YNFKEQ. The CDR3 length is 13 residues. The germline V and J ends were trimmed by 1 base and 2 bases, with 6 bases remaining between them.

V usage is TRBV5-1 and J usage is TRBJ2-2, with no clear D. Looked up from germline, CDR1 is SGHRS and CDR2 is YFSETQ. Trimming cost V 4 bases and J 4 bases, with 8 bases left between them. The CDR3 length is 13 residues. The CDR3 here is CASSLFITGELFF. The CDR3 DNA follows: TGCGCCAGCAGCCTTTTTATCACCGGGGAGCTGTTTTTT.

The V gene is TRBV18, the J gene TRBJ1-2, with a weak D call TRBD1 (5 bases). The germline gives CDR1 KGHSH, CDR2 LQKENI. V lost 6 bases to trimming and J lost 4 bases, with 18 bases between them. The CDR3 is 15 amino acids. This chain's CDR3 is CASSTGGDLSYGYTF. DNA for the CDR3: TGTGCCAGCTCCACAGGCGGGGATCTTTCCTATGGCTACACCTTC.

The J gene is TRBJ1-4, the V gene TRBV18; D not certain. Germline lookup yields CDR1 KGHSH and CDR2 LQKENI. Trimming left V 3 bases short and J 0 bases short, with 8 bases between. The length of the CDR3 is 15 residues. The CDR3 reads CASSPLAATNEKLFF. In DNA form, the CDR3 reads TGTGCCAGCTCACCTCTGGCAGCAACTAATGAAAAACTGTTTTTT.

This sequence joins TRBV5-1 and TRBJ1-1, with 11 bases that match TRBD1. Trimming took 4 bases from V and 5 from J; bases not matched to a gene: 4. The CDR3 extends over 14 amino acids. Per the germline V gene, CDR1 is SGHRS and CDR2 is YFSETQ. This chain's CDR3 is CASSPGTGGTEAFF. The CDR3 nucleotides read TGCGCCAGCAGCCCGGGGACAGGGGGGACTGAAGCTTTCTTT.

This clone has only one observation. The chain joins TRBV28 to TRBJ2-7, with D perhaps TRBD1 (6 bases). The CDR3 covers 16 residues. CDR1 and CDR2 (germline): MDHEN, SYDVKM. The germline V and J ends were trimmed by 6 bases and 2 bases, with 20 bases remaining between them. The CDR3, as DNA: TGTGCCAGCAGCCAAATTGGGACGGACAGTACCTACGAGCAGTACTTC. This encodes CASSQIGTDSTYEQYF.

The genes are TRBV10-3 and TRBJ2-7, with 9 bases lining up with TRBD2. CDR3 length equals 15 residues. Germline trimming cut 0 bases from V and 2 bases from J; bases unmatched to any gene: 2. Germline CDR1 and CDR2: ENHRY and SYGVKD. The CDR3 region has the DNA TGTGCCATCAGTGAGTCAGCGGGAGGAACCTACGAGCAGTACTTC. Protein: CAISESAGGTYEQYF.

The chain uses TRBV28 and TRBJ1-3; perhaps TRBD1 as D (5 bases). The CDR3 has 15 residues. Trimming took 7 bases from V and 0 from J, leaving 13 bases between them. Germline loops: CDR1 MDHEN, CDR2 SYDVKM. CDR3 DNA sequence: TGTGCCAGCACATTGGGGGAGGCCTCTGGAAACACCATATATTTT. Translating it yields CASTLGEASGNTIYF.

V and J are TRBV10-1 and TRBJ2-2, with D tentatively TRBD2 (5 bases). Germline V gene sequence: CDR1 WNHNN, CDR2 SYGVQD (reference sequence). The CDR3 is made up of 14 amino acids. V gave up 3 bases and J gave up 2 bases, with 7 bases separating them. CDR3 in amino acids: CASSDGVNTGELFF. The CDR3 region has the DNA TGCGCCAGCAGTGACGGGGTCAACACCGGGGAGCTGTTTTTT.

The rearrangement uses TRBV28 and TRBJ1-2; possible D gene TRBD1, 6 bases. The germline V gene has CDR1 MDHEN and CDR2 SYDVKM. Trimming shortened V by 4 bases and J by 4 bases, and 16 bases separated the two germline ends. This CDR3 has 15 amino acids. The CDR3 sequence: CASSWGRGNAYGYTF. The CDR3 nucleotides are TGTGCCAGCAGTTGGGGTAGGGGGAACGCCTATGGCTACACCTTC.

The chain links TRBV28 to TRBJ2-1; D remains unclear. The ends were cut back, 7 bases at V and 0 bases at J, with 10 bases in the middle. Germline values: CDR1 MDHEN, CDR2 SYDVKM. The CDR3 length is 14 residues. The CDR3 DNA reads TGTGCCAGCACTCGTGAGAGCTCCTACAATGAGCAGTTCTTC. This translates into CASTRESSYNEQFF.

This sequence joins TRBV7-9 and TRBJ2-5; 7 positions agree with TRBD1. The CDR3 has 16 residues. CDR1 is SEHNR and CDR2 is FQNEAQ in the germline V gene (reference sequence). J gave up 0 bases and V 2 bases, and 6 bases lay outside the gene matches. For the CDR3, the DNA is TGTGCCAGCAGCTTATCGACAGGGACGTACCAAGAGACCCAGTACTTC. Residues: CASSLSTGTYQETQYF.